The clone carrying this T cell receptor beta chain was seen a few times. Each CDR3 protein is one row after TCRdb ran MiXCR on the RT-PCR reads. The sample consists of about a million distinct CDR3 sequences, roughly 18% of them appearing once. These data are taken from a study of patients and donors after allogeneic stem cell transplantation. The germline V gene encodes CDR1 SGDLS and CDR2 YYNGEE. CDR3 size: 15 residues. V dropped 1 base and J dropped 7; count of bases not matched to a gene: 7. What was sequenced was blood, either unsorted or a sorted T cell fraction (not recorded which). This TCR was sampled from a human donor who was either an allogeneic HSCT recipient or a stem cell or donor lymphocyte infusion donor (not recorded which). It is not recorded whose cells these are; they may come from a transplant donor. This chain links TRBV9 with TRBJ1-5; TRBD1 matches at 8 bases. The CDR3 here is CASSVQGAVRQPQHF. As DNA, the CDR3 is TGTGCCAGCAGCGTACAGGGGGCAGTCAGGCAGCCCCAGCATTTT.